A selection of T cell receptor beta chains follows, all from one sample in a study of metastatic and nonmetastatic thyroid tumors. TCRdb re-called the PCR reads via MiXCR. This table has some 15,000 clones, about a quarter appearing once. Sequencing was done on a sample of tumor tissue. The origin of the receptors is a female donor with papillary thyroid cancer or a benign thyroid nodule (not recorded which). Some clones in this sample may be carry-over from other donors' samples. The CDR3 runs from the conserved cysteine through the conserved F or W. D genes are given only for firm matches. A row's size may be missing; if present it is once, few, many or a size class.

CASSISLTDTQYF	TGTGCCAGTAGTATCTCCCTGACAGATACGCAGTATTTT	TRBJ2-3	.	many	TRBV19
CASSLTGHYGYTF	TGTGCCAGCAGTTTAACAGGACACTATGGCTACACCTTC	TRBJ1-2	.	many	TRBV28
CASSKTQQVYGYTF	TGTGCCAGCAGCAAGACACAACAGGTGTATGGCTACACCTTC	TRBJ1-2	.	many	TRBV5-8
CSARATGGGGEQYF	TGCAGTGCTAGGGCAACAGGGGGCGGCGGCGAGCAGTACTTC	TRBJ2-7	TRBD1	.	TRBV20-1
CASSLREGQGDYGYTF	TGTGCCAGCAGCCTCAGGGAAGGCCAGGGGGACTATGGCTACACCTTC	TRBJ1-2	TRBD1	.	TRBV11-1
CASSIGLAGLMGADTQYF	TGTGCCAGCAGCATCGGACTAGCGGGTTTAATGGGAGCGGATACGCAGTATTTT	TRBJ2-3	.	medium-sized	TRBV21-1
CASSLQGGANALTF	TGTGCTAGCAGCTTACAGGGTGGGGCCAACGCCCTGACTTTC	TRBJ2-6	.	.	TRBV7-3
CATSDSGVTYNEQFF	TGTGCCACCAGTGATTCGGGGGTCACCTACAATGAGCAGTTCTTC	TRBJ2-1	.	medium-sized	TRBV24-1
CASSLGRTTNEKLFF	TGTGCCAGCAGTTTAGGGCGGACAACTAATGAAAAACTGTTTTTT	TRBJ1-4	.	many	TRBV12-3/TRBV12-4
CASSPLSNTEAFF	TGTGCCAGCTCACCACTAAGTAACACTGAAGCTTTCTTT	TRBJ1-1	.	medium-sized	TRBV18
CASSYSIDGTASYEQYF	TGTGCCAGCAGTTACTCGATAGACGGGACGGCCTCCTACGAGCAGTACTTC	TRBJ2-7	.	.	TRBV6-2/TRBV6-3
CASSSGAYNEQFF	TGTGCCAGCAGTAGCGGGGCCTACAATGAGCAGTTCTTC	TRBJ2-1	TRBD2	medium-sized	TRBV6-4
CASSPTADTQYF	TGTGCCAGCAGTCCGACAGCAGATACGCAGTATTTT	TRBJ2-3	.	many	TRBV6-1
CASSDSTNNEQFF	TGTGCCAGCAGTGACTCGACTAACAATGAGCAGTTCTTC	TRBJ2-1	.	many	TRBV6-4
CASSQATYSYEQYF	TGTGCCAGCAGCCAAGCAACCTACTCCTACGAGCAGTACTTC	TRBJ2-7	.	medium-sized	TRBV3-1
CASSQAGGPADTQYF	TGTGCCAGCAGCCAAGCGGGAGGGCCGGCAGATACGCAGTATTTT	TRBJ2-3	TRBD2	many	TRBV3-1
CSARALAGGRWTDTQYF	TGCAGTGCTAGGGCGCTAGCGGGGGGGAGGTGGACAGATACGCAGTATTTT	TRBJ2-3	TRBD2	.	TRBV20-1
CSVSSRGTDTQYF	TGCAGCGTGTCCTCCCGGGGCACAGATACGCAGTATTTT	TRBJ2-3	.	many	TRBV29-1
CASQATQGTEAFF	TGTGCCAGTCAAGCAACCCAGGGGACCGAAGCTTTCTTT	TRBJ1-1	.	many	TRBV6-1
CSASAAGGAKGTEAFF	TGCAGTGCTAGTGCGGCAGGGGGTGCTAAGGGCACTGAAGCTTTCTTT	TRBJ1-1	TRBD1	.	TRBV20-1
CALGQGPTNEKLFF	TGTGCCCTCGGACAGGGGCCAACTAATGAAAAACTGTTTTTT	TRBJ1-4	TRBD1	medium-sized	TRBV30
CASSSFPFLQGMGTEAFF	TGTGCCAGCAGCTCATTTCCGTTCCTACAGGGGATGGGCACTGAAGCTTTCTTT	TRBJ1-1	TRBD1	.	TRBV11-2
CASSLPGFTEAFF	TGTGCCAGCAGTCTACCAGGTTTCACTGAAGCTTTCTTT	TRBJ1-1	.	medium-sized	TRBV25-1
CASSQGLAGGDTQYF	TGCGCCAGCAGCCAAGGGTTAGCGGGAGGTGATACGCAGTATTTT	TRBJ2-3	TRBD2	many	TRBV4-1